This T cell receptor (beta chain) was obtained from a study of CD8 T cells in Susac syndrome. Whole-study findings and limits: Only a relatively small number of individuals were included in the TCR sequencing and HLA analysis.

Regarding this clonotype: Its cognate antigen is unknown.

Healthy donors formed controls matched for age and sex. A quantity of about 0.5 to 1 ug RNA underwent reverse transcription using random hexamers. The immunoSEQ assay covered 54 Vbeta and 13 Jbeta segments for CDR3. TCRdb analysed the immunoSEQ multiplex PCR reads with MiXCR anew, one entry per CDR3 protein. Altogether some 47,000 distinct CDR3 sequences are present, over 90% being singletons, with the ten largest covering around 0.43%. The CDR3 totals 13 residues. The germline V gene encodes CDR1 SGHAT and CDR2 FQNNGV. J was trimmed by 3 bases and V by 6 bases; bases with no gene match: 5. The V gene is TRBV11-2, the J gene TRBJ2-7; 7 bases are shared with TRBD2. The sequence was collected from a human donor in good health. The sample taken for sequencing was CD8+ T cells from PBMCs. CDR3: CASSSLAVYEQYF. CDR3 coding DNA: TGTGCCAGCAGTTCTCTAGCGGTCTACGAGCAGTACTTC. The whole variable domain, filled in from reference TRBV11-2 and TRBJ2-7, reads EAGVAQSPRYKIIEKRQSVAFWCNPISGHATLYWYQQILGQGPKLLIQFQNNGVVDDSQLPKDRFSAERLKGVDSTLKIQPAKLEDSAVYLCASSSLAVYEQYFGPGTRLTVT.